This T cell receptor (beta chain) was found in a study of blood T cell repertoires in COVID-19. Study as a whole: Material from acute and convalescent COVID-19 was sourced from the United States, Italy and Spain. T cells, B-cell-depleted T cells, or PBMCs supplied cDNA or gDNA.

Original data processing: Estimation of nucleated cell counts relied on the amplification of reference gene primers. Produced via immunoSEQ multiplex PCR; TCRdb's table is partial and in-frame only. Clone size and V and J calls were adopted from that table, with D and trimming inferred from the DNA. The table lists about 270,000 clones, roughly nine tenths of them singletons. The source material was peripheral blood. The sequence derives from a middle-aged man with active or convalescent COVID-19.

The DNA for the CDR3 is TGTGCCAGCAGTCCGGACTGGACGATCGAAGGGGGCTATGGCTACACCTTC. This sequence encodes CASSPDWTIEGGYGYTF. The chain carries TRBV6-2 or TRBV6-3 and TRBJ1-2; tentatively, D is TRBD1 (6 bases). V was clipped by 5 bases and J by 4 bases, with 23 bases between them. CDR1 is MNHEY and CDR2 is SVGEGT in the germline V gene. The CDR3 totals 17 residues.